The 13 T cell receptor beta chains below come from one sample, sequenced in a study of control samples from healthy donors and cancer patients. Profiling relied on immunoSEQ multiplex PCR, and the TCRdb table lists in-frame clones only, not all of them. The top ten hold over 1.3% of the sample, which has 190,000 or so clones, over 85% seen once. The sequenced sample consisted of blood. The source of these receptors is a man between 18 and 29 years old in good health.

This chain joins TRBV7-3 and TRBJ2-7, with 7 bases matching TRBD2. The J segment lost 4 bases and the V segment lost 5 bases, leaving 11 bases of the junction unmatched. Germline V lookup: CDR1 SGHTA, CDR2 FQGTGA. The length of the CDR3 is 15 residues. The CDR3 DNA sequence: TGTGCCAGCAGCCCCGCCGGGGGGAGCTCTTACGAGCAGTACTTC. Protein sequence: CASSPAGGSSYEQYF.

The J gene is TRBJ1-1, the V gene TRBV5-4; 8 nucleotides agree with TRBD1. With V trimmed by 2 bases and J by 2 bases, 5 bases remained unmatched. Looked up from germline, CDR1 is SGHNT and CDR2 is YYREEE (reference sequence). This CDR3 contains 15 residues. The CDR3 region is CASSLLGTGNTEAFF. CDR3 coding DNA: TGTGCCAGCAGCTTATTGGGGACAGGTAACACTGAAGCTTTCTTT.

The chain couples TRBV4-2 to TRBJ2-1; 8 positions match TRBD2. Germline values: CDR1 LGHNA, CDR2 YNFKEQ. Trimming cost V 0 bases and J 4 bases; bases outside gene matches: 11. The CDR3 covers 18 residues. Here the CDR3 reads CASSQDIGGGTSYNEQFF. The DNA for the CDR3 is TGTGCCAGCAGCCAAGATATTGGCGGGGGGACCTCGTACAATGAGCAGTTCTTC.

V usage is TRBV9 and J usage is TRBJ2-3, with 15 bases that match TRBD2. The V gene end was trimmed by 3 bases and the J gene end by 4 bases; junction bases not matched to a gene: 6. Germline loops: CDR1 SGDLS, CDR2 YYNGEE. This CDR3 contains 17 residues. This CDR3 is CASSATRTSGGADTQYF. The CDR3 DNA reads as TGTGCCAGCAGCGCAACTCGGACTAGCGGGGGGGCAGATACGCAGTATTTT.

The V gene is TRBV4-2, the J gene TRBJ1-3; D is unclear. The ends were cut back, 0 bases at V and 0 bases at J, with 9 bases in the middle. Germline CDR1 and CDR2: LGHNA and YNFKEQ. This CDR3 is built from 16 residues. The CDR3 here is CASSQDEGFSGNTIYF. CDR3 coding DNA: TGTGCCAGCAGCCAAGACGAGGGCTTCTCTGGAAACACCATATATTTT.

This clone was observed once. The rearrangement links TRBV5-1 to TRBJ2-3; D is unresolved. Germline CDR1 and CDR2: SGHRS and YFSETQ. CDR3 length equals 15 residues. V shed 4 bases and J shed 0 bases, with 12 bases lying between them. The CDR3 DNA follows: TGCGCCAGCAGCATAAACACTGGGAGCACAGATACGCAGTATTTT. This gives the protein CASSINTGSTDTQYF.

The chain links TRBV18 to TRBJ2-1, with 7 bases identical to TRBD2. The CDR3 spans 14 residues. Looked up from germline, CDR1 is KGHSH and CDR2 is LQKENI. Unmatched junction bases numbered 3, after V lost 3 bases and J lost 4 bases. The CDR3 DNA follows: TGTGCCAGCTCACCGGGACTAACTTACAATGAGCAGTTCTTC. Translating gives CASSPGLTYNEQFF.

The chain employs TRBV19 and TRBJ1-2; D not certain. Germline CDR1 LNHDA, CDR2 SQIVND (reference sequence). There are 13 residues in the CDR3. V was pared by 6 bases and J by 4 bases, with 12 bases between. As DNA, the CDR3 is TGTGCCAGTAGAGAGGACGGGCCCTATGGCTACACCTTC. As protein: CASREDGPYGYTF.

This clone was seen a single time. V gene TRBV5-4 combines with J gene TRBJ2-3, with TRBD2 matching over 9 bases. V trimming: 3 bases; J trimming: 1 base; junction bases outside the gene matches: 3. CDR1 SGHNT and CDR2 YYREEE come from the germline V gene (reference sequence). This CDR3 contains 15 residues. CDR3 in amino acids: CASSYRLAGTDTQYF. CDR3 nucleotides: TGTGCCAGCAGCTACAGACTAGCGGGCACAGATACGCAGTATTTT.

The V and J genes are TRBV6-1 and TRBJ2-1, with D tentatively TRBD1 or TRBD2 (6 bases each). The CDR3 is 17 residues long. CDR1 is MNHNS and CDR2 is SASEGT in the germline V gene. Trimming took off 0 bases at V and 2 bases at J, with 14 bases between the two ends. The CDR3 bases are TGTGCCAGCAGTGAAGCGCCTCCCGGGGGCACCTACAATGAGCAGTTCTTC. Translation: CASSEAPPGGTYNEQFF.

The CDR3 sequence is CASSLQGWPGDTQYF. CDR3 DNA: TGTGCCAGCAGCTTACAGGGGTGGCCCGGAGATACGCAGTATTTT. J is TRBJ2-3 and V is TRBV7-2; possibly TRBD1 for D (6 bases). This CDR3 is built from 15 residues. V lost 2 bases and J lost 5, with 14 bases in between. Germline CDR1 SGHTA, CDR2 FQGNSA.

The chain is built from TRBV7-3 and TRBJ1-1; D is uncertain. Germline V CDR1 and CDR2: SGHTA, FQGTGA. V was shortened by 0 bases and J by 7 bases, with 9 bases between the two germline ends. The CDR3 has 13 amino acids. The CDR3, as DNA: TGTGCCAGCAGCTTAACGCCGGGAATTGAAGCTTTCTTT. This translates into CASSLTPGIEAFF.

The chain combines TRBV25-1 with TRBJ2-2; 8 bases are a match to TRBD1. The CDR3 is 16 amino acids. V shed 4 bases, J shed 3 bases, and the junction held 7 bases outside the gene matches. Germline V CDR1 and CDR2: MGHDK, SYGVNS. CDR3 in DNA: TGTGCCAGCAGTGTCACCGGGACAGGCTACACCGGGGAGCTGTTTTTT. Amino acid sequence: CASSVTGTGYTGELFF.